The rows below give T cell receptor beta chains drawn from one sample of a study of blood T cell repertoires in COVID-19. Assay used: immunoSEQ multiplex PCR; TCRdb lists only in-frame clones, some missing. The sample comprises tens of thousands of clones, 79% of which are singletons, and roughly 3% rests with the top ten. Sequencing was done on a sample of peripheral blood. The receptor set was obtained from a man between 60 and 70 years old with acute or convalescent COVID-19. Both conserved end residues are part of each CDR3. Each record gives: J gene, D gene, V gene, clone size, CDR3 protein, CDR3 DNA. The D gene is left open where the match is weak. Clone size, where shown, is once, few, many, or a class for clones that have expanded.

TRBJ1-5 - TRBV10-3 few CAISAQAGQPQHF TGTGCCATCAGTGCCCAGGCGGGTCAGCCCCAGCATTTT
TRBJ2-3 - TRBV24-1 - CATSGGATDTQYF TGTGCCACCAGTGGCGGGGCCACAGATACGCAGTATTTT
TRBJ2-7 TRBD2 TRBV28 - CASSFLSGGSSSYEQYF TGTGCCAGCAGTTTCCTCTCTGGCGGGAGCTCCTCCTACGAGCAGTACTTC
TRBJ2-1 - TRBV5-6 - CASSSGTSPGYEQFF TGTGCCAGCAGCTCCGGGACAAGTCCTGGCTATGAGCAGTTCTTC
TRBJ2-5 TRBD2 TRBV5-1 - CASSPRDYRGVAQYF TGCGCCAGCAGCCCCCGGGACTACCGGGGTGTGGCCCAGTACTTC
TRBJ2-3 - TRBV28 - CASSLPTLGGDLLATTDTQYF TGTGCCAGCAGTTTACCTACCCTTGGGGGCGACCTTCTTGCAACCACAGATACGCAGTATTTT
TRBJ1-5 TRBD1 TRBV28 - CASSKDRGGNQPQHF TGTGCCAGCAGTAAGGACAGGGGGGGAAATCAGCCCCAGCATTTT
TRBJ1-4 - TRBV2 - CASGTVSNEKLFF TGTGCCAGCGGAACAGTTTCTAATGAAAAACTGTTTTTT
TRBJ1-1 TRBD1 TRBV28 - CASSASQGPEAFF TGTGCCAGCAGTGCGTCACAGGGGCCTGAAGCTTTCTTT
TRBJ2-3 - TRBV2 - CASSNSDTQYF TGTGCCAGCAGTAACTCGGATACGCAGTATTTT
TRBJ1-2 TRBD1 TRBV7-9 - CASSLLQGYYYGYTF TGTGCCAGCAGCCTATTACAGGGGTATTACTATGGCTACACCTTC
TRBJ2-5 - TRBV2 - CASNLKRDLGGQYF TGTGCCAGCAACCTTAAAAGGGACTTAGGTGGCCAGTACTTC
TRBJ2-5 - TRBV29-1 - CSAVDIKETQYF TGCAGCGCCGTGGACATAAAAGAGACCCAGTACTTC
TRBJ2-2 - TRBV7-2 - CASSLDFSGNTGELFF TGTGCCAGCAGCTTAGATTTTAGCGGCAACACCGGGGAGCTGTTTTTT
TRBJ1-2 TRBD1 TRBV5-1 - CASSFSGTGERYTF TGCGCCAGCAGCTTCAGCGGGACAGGGGAACGCTACACCTTC
TRBJ1-4 - TRBV2 - CASSWTATNEKLFF TGTGCCAGCAGTTGGACAGCAACTAATGAAAAACTGTTTTTT
TRBJ1-3 TRBD1 TRBV6-5 - CASSRTGSNTIYF TGTGCCAGCAGCCGGACAGGCTCAAACACCATATATTTT
TRBJ1-4 TRBD1 TRBV4-2 - CASSQDGTGEEKLFF TGTGCCAGCAGCCAAGATGGGACAGGGGAAGAAAAACTGTTTTTT
TRBJ2-7 - TRBV6-2/TRBV6-3 medium-sized CASSYFRSYEQYF TGTGCCAGCAGTTACTTCCGGTCCTACGAGCAGTACTTC
TRBJ1-6 - TRBV7-9 - CASSPPWRDSPLHF TGTGCCAGCAGCCCGCCTTGGAGGGATTCACCCCTCCACTTT
TRBJ2-3 - TRBV7-7 - CASSLTRVPTDTQYF TGTGCTAGCAGCTTAACCAGGGTTCCTACAGATACGCAGTATTTT
TRBJ1-5 - TRBV7-8 - CASSLRRGYQPQHF TGTGCCAGCAGCTTACGTAGGGGGTATCAGCCCCAGCATTTT
TRBJ2-1 - TRBV7-9 - CASSLMAGDEQFF TGTGCCAGCAGCTTAATGGCAGGGGATGAGCAGTTCTTC
TRBJ1-2 TRBD1 TRBV7-2 - CASSPTGNVPHTF TGTGCCAGCAGCCCGACAGGGAATGTACCCCACACCTTC
TRBJ2-3 TRBD1 TRBV27 - CASTSRTGVTDTQYF TGTGCCAGCACTTCTCGGACAGGGGTTACAGATACGCAGTATTTT
TRBJ2-3 TRBD2 TRBV18 once CASSPPAGGTDTQYF TGTGCCAGCTCACCACCAGCGGGAGGAACAGATACGCAGTATTTT
TRBJ2-2 - TRBV7-2 - CASSTQRQGELFF TGTGCCAGCAGCACCCAGCGGCAGGGGGAGCTGTTTTTT